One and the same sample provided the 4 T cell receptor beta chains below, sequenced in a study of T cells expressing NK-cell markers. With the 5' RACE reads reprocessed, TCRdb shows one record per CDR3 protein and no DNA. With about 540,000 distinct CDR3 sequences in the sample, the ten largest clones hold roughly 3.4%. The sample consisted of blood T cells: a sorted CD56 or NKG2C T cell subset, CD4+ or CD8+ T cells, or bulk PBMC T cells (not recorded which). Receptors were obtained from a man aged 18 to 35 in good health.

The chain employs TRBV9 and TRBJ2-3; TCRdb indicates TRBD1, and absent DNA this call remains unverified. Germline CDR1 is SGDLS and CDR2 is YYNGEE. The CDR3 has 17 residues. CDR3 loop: CASSVTPGQGSTDTQYF.

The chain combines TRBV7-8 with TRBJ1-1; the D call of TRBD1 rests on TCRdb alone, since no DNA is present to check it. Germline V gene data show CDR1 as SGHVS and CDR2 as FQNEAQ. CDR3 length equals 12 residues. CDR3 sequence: CASKGGRTEAFF.

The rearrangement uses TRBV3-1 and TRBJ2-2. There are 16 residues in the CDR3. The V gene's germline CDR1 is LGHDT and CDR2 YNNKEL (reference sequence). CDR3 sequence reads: CASRPYHDFNTGELFF.

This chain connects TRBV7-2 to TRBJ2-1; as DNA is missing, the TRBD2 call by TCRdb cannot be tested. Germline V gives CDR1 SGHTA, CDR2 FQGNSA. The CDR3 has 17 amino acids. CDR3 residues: CASSLLASGRKYNEQFF.